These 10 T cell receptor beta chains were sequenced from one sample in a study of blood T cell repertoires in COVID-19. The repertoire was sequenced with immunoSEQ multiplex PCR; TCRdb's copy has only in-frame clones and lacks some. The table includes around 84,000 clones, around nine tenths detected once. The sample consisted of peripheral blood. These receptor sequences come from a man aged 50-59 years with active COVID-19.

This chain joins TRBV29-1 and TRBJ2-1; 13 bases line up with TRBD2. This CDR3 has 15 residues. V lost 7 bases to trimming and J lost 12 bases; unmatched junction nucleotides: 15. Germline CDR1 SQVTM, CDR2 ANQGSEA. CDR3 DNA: TGCAGCGCCCACCTAGGGACTAGCGGGAATCTGGGGCAGTTCTTC. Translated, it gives CSAHLGTSGNLGQFF.

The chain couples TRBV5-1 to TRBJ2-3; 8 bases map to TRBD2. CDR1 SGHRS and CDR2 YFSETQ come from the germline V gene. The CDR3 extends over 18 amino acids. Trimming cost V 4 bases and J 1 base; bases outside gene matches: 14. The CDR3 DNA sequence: TGCGCCAGCAGCCGCCTTGGGGATAGAGCGGGGGGCACAGATACGCAGTATTTT. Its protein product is CASSRLGDRAGGTDTQYF. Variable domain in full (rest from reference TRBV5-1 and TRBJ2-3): KAGVTQTPRYLIKTRGQQVTLSCSPISGHRSVSWYQQTPGQGLQFLFEYFSETQRNKGNFPGRFSGRQFSNSRSEMNVSTLELGDSALYLCASSRLGDRAGGTDTQYFGPGTRLTVL.

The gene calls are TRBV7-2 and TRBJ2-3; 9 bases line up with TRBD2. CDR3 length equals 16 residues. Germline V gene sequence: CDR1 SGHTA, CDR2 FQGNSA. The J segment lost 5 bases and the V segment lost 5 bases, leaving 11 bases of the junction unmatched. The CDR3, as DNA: TGTGCCAGCAGCCAAACGCCGGGACTAGCCAGAGATACGCAGTATTTT. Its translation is CASSQTPGLARDTQYF.

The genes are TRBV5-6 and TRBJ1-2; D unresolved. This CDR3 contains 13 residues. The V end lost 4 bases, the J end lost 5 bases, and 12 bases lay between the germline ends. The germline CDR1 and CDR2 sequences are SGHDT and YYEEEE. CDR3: CASSRPGQYGYTF. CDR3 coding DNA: TGTGCCAGCAGCCGTCCTGGGCAGTATGGCTACACCTTC. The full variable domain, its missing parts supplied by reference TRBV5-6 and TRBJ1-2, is DAGVTQSPTHLIKTRGQQVTLRCSPKSGHDTVSWYQQALGQGPQFIFQYYEEEERQRGNFPDRFSGHQFPNYSSELNVNALLLGDSALYLCASSRPGQYGYTFGSGTRLTVV.

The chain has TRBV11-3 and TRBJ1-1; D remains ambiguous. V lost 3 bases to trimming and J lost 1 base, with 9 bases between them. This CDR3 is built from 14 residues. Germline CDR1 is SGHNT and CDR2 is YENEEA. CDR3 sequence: CASSLAGTNTEAFF. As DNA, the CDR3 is TGTGCCAGCAGCTTGGCGGGCACGAACACTGAAGCTTTCTTT.

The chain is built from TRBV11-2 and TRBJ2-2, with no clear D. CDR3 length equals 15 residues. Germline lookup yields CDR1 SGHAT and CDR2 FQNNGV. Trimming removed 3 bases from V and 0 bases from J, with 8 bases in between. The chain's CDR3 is CASSLLVANTGELFF. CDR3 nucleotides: TGTGCCAGCAGCTTGCTGGTAGCGAACACCGGGGAGCTGTTTTTT.

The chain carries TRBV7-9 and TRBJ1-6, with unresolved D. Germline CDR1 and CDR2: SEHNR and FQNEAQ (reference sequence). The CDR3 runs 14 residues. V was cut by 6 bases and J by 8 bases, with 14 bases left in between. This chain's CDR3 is CASSPGAGYSPLHF. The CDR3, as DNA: TGTGCCAGCAGTCCAGGCGCGGGGTATTCACCCCTCCACTTT. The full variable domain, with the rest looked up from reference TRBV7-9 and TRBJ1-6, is DTGVSQNPRHKITKRGQNVTFRCDPISEHNRLYWYRQTLGQGPEFLTYFQNEAQLEKSRLLSDRFSAERPKGSFSTLEIQRTEQGDSAMYLCASSPGAGYSPLHFGNGTRLTVT.

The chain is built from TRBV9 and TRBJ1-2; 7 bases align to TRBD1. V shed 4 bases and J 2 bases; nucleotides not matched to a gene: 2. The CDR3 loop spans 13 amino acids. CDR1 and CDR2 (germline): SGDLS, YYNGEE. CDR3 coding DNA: TGTGCCAGCAGCCCGACAGGGAACTATGGCTACACCTTC. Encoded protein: CASSPTGNYGYTF.

The DNA for the CDR3 is TGTGCCAGCAGTCTTTTACAGGGTGGCTACACCTTC. This codes for CASSLLQGGYTF. The chain has TRBV6-2 or TRBV6-3 and TRBJ1-2; maybe TRBD1 (6 bases). The CDR3 sequence is 12 residues long. Germline V gene sequence: CDR1 MNHEY, CDR2 SVGEGT. Trimming took 5 bases from V and 7 from J, leaving 11 bases between them.

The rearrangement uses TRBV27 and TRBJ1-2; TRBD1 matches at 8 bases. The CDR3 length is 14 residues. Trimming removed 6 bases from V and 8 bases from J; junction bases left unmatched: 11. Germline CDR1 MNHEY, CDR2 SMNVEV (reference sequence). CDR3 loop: CASRPDREFGGYTF. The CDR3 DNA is TGTGCCAGCAGACCGGACAGGGAGTTTGGAGGCTACACCTTC.